The rows below give T cell receptor beta chains drawn from one sample of a study of blood T cell repertoires in COVID-19. Produced via immunoSEQ multiplex PCR; TCRdb's table is partial and in-frame only. The sample lists hundreds of thousands of clones; almost 90% were seen once. Sequenced material: peripheral blood. Receptors were obtained from a woman in her 70s with COVID-19, enrolled during active disease. Each CDR3 is given with its conserved first and last residue. D genes are given only for firm matches. Expanded clones are given a class, and other clones once, few, many or no size at all.

clone size	D gene	V gene	J gene	CDR3 DNA	CDR3 protein
NA	TRBD1	TRBV4-1	TRBJ1-4	TGCGCCAGCAGCCCGGGACAGATTGAAAAACTGTTTTTT	CASSPGQIEKLFF
NA	NA	TRBV24-1	TRBJ2-1	TGTGCCACCCAAAGCACGGGGAACGGAATAATCAATGAGCAGTTCTTC	CATQSTGNGIINEQFF
NA	TRBD1	TRBV6-5	TRBJ2-3	TGTGCCAGCAGCTCGACAGGGGATGAATATTTT	CASSSTGDEYF
NA	TRBD2	TRBV4-3	TRBJ2-5	TGCGCCAGCAGCCTTACCCCCGGGGGGGAGATCCAAGAGACCCAGTACTTC	CASSLTPGGEIQETQYF
NA	NA	TRBV2	TRBJ1-5	TGTGCCAGCAGTGGCAGAACAGGGTCCCCTAGCAATCAGCCCCAGCATTTT	CASSGRTGSPSNQPQHF
NA	TRBD1	TRBV7-6	TRBJ1-1	TGTGCCAGCAGCTTACTCCGGACAGGGATTATGAACACTGAAGCTTTCTTT	CASSLLRTGIMNTEAFF
NA	TRBD1	TRBV24-1	TRBJ1-5	TGTGCCACCCCTACTCGGACAGGGAAGGGTTATCGCAATCAGCCCCAGCATTTT	CATPTRTGKGYRNQPQHF
NA	TRBD1	TRBV5-1	TRBJ1-1	TGCGCCAGCAGCCCTGGGACAGCTCAGTACACTGAAGCTTTCTTT	CASSPGTAQYTEAFF
NA	NA	TRBV5-1	TRBJ2-5	TGCGCCAGCAGCTTCCGAGCTCAAGAGACCCAGTACTTC	CASSFRAQETQYF
NA	NA	TRBV15	TRBJ2-3	TGTGCCACCAGCACCCCGGGACAAGGATCCGATACGCAGTATTTT	CATSTPGQGSDTQYF
NA	NA	TRBV29-1	TRBJ1-1	TGCAGCGTTGACGAGACAGGAGTTAACATGAACACTGAAGCTTTCTTT	CSVDETGVNMNTEAFF
NA	TRBD1	TRBV5-6	TRBJ2-2	TGTGCCAGCAGCTTTCCGGGACAGGGGTCTCGGGGTCAGGCCGGGGAGCTGTTTTTT	CASSFPGQGSRGQAGELFF
NA	NA	TRBV6-2/TRBV6-3	TRBJ2-1	TGTGCCAGCAGTTACTCACAGGGTTACCACAATGAGCAGTTCTTC	CASSYSQGYHNEQFF
NA	NA	TRBV9	TRBJ1-4	TGTGCCAGCAGCGTGTGGGGAGGGGATTCTGAAAAACTGTTTTTT	CASSVWGGDSEKLFF
NA	TRBD2	TRBV24-1	TRBJ2-1	TGTGCCACCAGTGATGACGCTAGCGGTTCCTACAATGAGCAGTTCTTC	CATSDDASGSYNEQFF
NA	NA	TRBV10-1	TRBJ1-6	TGCGCCAGCAGTGCCTCGGTTAATTCACCCCTCCACTTT	CASSASVNSPLHF
NA	NA	TRBV5-6	TRBJ2-4	TGTGCCAGCAACTGGAGGGGGCCAGGGGACAAAAACATTCAGTACTTC	CASNWRGPGDKNIQYF
NA	TRBD2	TRBV9	TRBJ2-2	TGTGCCAGCAGCGTAATTAGCCTAGCGGGGGGTACGAACACCGGGGAGCTGTTTTTT	CASSVISLAGGTNTGELFF
NA	NA	TRBV11-1	TRBJ2-3	TGTGCCAGCAGCTTAGGGCGGTGGGGCACAGATACGCAGTATTTT	CASSLGRWGTDTQYF
once	NA	TRBV30	TRBJ1-1	TGTGCCTGGAGGCCTCCTGGGGGGAACCCTGAAGCTTTCTTT	CAWRPPGGNPEAFF
NA	NA	TRBV24-1	TRBJ2-3	TGTGCCACCAGTGATTTGCGAGGCACAGATACGCAGTATTTT	CATSDLRGTDTQYF
NA	NA	TRBV12-3/TRBV12-4	TRBJ2-5	TGTGCCAGCAGTGCGTTCGGGCAAGAGACCCAGTACTTC	CASSAFGQETQYF
NA	NA	TRBV19	TRBJ2-7	TGTGCCAGTAGTAACTCTCCGAACGAGCAGTACTTC	CASSNSPNEQYF
NA	TRBD1	TRBV5-1	TRBJ1-1	TGCGCCAGCAGCTCAGGACAGGTCGAGATGGCTTTCTTT	CASSSGQVEMAFF